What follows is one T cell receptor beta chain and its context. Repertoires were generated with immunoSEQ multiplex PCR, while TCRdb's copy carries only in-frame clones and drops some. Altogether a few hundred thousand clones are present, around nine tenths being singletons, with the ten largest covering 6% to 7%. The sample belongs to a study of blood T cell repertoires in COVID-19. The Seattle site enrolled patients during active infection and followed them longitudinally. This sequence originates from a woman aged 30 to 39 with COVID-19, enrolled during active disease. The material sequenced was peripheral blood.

Here the CDR3 reads CASSIVRGGTSGRIDNEQFF. In DNA, the CDR3 is TGTGCCAGTAGTATCGTCCGGGGGGGGACTAGCGGGAGGATCGACAATGAGCAGTTCTTC. V usage is TRBV19 and J usage is TRBJ2-1, with 15 bases aligning to TRBD2. The CDR3 spans 20 residues. V shed 3 bases, J shed 5 bases, and the junction held 14 bases outside the gene matches. Germline V gene lookup returns CDR1 LNHDA and CDR2 SQIVND (reference sequence).